The 18 T cell receptor beta chains listed next were all sequenced from one sample in a study of blood T cell repertoires in COVID-19. Sequencing used immunoSEQ multiplex PCR; TCRdb keeps in-frame clones, though not all of them. The repertoire holds about 110,000 clones, with about 80% as singletons. Sequences were obtained from peripheral blood. These receptors were taken from a woman between 50 and 59 years old with acute or convalescent COVID-19.

The chain carries TRBV4-1 and TRBJ1-2; D is uncertain. CDR3 length: 15 amino acids. Looked up from germline, CDR1 is MGHRA and CDR2 is YSYEKL. V lost 4 bases, J lost 6 bases, and 18 bases lay in between. In DNA form, the CDR3 reads TGCGCCAGCAGCCCCCTGGAGCGGTTACCCAATGGCTACACCTTC. Translating gives CASSPLERLPNGYTF.

This clone came up once. The chain is built from TRBV6-5 and TRBJ1-6; D may be TRBD1 (6 bases). The V end was cut by 7 bases, the J end by 7 bases, with 17 bases between. The CDR3 loop spans 15 amino acids. Germline V gene lookup returns CDR1 MNHEY and CDR2 SVGAGI. CDR3 protein: CASTGGGGRNSPLHF. DNA for the CDR3: TGTGCCAGCACCGGAGGGGGGGGTAGGAATTCACCCCTCCACTTT.

In this sample, this clone turned up many times. The rearrangement links TRBV5-1 to TRBJ1-3; TRBD1 might be the D (5 bases). Germline CDR1 and CDR2: SGHRS and YFSETQ. Trimming cost V 0 bases and J 2 bases, with 9 bases left between them. The CDR3 has 15 amino acids. The CDR3 DNA reads TGCGCCAGCAGCTTGGTATCAGGGCCTGGAAACACCATATATTTT. Translation gives CASSLVSGPGNTIYF.

The CDR3: CASSRQGSGEQYF. In DNA, the CDR3 is TGTGCCAGCAGCAGACAGGGTTCGGGCGAGCAGTACTTC. The chain employs TRBV27 and TRBJ2-7; 7 bases line up with TRBD1. The V and J ends lost 6 bases and 6 bases, in that order; junction bases with no gene match: 8. Germline-derived CDR1 and CDR2 are MNHEY and SMNVEV (reference sequence). This CDR3 spans 13 amino acids.

The CDR3, as DNA: TGTGCCACCAGCAGAGAACGAGCGGAGACCCAGTACTTC. It encodes CATSRERAETQYF. This chain uses TRBV15 with TRBJ2-5, with D unresolved. Germline V CDR1 and CDR2: LNHNV, YYDKDF (reference sequence). This CDR3 is 13 amino acids long. V dropped 0 bases and J dropped 5 bases, with 7 bases sitting between them.

This chain joins TRBV19 and TRBJ1-4; no clear D. The germline gives CDR1 LNHDA, CDR2 SQIVND (reference sequence). The CDR3 sequence is 14 residues long. V was shortened by 3 bases and J by 7 bases, with 12 bases between the two germline ends. DNA for the CDR3: TGTGCCAGTAGTATCGCGGGTAGAACTGAAAAACTGTTTTTT. It specifies CASSIAGRTEKLFF.

This chain connects TRBV6-5 to TRBJ1-2; no clear D. CDR1 MNHEY and CDR2 SVGAGI come from the germline V gene. The V end was cut by 11 bases, the J end by 6 bases, with 10 bases between. This CDR3 region has 10 residues. CDR3 amino acids: CACFGDGYTF. The CDR3 region has the DNA TGTGCCTGCTTCGGGGATGGCTACACCTTC.

The rearrangement joins TRBV18 to TRBJ1-2; 8 bases agree with TRBD1. CDR3 length: 15 amino acids. Germline values: CDR1 KGHSH, CDR2 LQKENI. Trimming cost V 1 base and J 6 bases; bases outside gene matches: 7. CDR3 sequence (DNA): TGTGCCAGCTCACCACGGACAGGGAATTCGGATGGCTACACCTTC. Amino acids: CASSPRTGNSDGYTF.

The rearrangement uses TRBV10-3 and TRBJ1-3; D is unclear. The CDR3 length is 15 residues. CDR1 ENHRY and CDR2 SYGVKD come from the germline V gene. The V end lost 3 bases, the J end lost 4 bases, and 13 bases lay between the germline ends. The CDR3 sequence is CAISEGRVGGNTIYF. CDR3 nucleotide sequence: TGTGCCATCAGTGAAGGGCGGGTCGGAGGAAACACCATATATTTT.

The chain employs TRBV3-1 (or the pseudogene TRBV3-2) and TRBJ1-3; D unresolved. The V end lost 0 bases, the J end lost 4 bases, and 13 bases lay between the germline ends. The CDR3 loop spans 16 amino acids. The germline V gene encodes CDR1 LGHDT and CDR2 YNNKEL (reference sequence). CDR3 in DNA: TGTGCCAGCAGCCAAGATCCCTTTCGGAGGGGAAACACCATATATTTT. Amino acid sequence: CASSQDPFRRGNTIYF.

The chain combines TRBV5-8 with TRBJ2-5; 7 positions agree with TRBD2. J was trimmed by 4 bases and V by 4 bases; bases with no gene match: 4. Germline V gene sequence: CDR1 SGHTS, CDR2 YDEGEE. The CDR3 is 13 residues long. The CDR3 nucleotides are TGTGCCAGCAGCCGGACTAGGCGAGAGACCCAGTACTTC. Translated, it gives CASSRTRRETQYF.

V usage is TRBV5-4 and J usage is TRBJ2-1; D is perhaps TRBD2 (5 bases). CDR1 and CDR2 (germline): SGHNT, YYREEE (reference sequence). The CDR3 is 15 residues long. Trimming removed 0 bases from V and 8 bases from J, with 15 bases in between. In DNA, the CDR3 is TGTGCCAGCAGCTTGGTAGGGTCGAGGGCCCATGAGCAGTTCTTC. Translation gives CASSLVGSRAHEQFF.

This clone was recorded a few times. This chain uses TRBV6-5 with TRBJ1-5, with 7 bases aligning to TRBD1. The CDR3 spans 13 residues. J was trimmed by 5 bases and V by 6 bases; bases with no gene match: 4. In germline, CDR1 is MNHEY, CDR2 SVGAGI. CDR3 coding DNA: TGTGCCAGCAGCCCAGGGGGGTATCAGCCCCAGCATTTT. It codes for CASSPGGYQPQHF.

The rearrangement uses TRBV7-8 and TRBJ1-1, with 7 bases fitting TRBD1. CDR3 length: 13 residues. Germline loops: CDR1 SGHVS, CDR2 FQNEAQ. The V and J ends lost 4 bases and 8 bases, in that order; junction bases with no gene match: 7. The CDR3 DNA reads TGTGCCAGCAGCTCCCGGACAGGCTTAGAAGCTTTCTTT. This codes for CASSSRTGLEAFF.

The chain carries TRBV16 and TRBJ2-7, with D hard to call. Germline V CDR1 and CDR2: KGHSY, FQNENV. Trimming removed 0 bases at V and 2 bases at J, with 11 bases between. The CDR3 extends over 15 amino acids. The DNA of the CDR3 is TGTGCCAGCAGCCAATCCCCGCGAGCTCCCTACGAGCAGTACTTC. This gives the protein CASSQSPRAPYEQYF.

The gene calls are TRBV12-5 and TRBJ2-3; 7 bases fit TRBD2. The ends lost 1 base at V and 3 bases at J; junction bases unmatched: 1. The CDR3 extends over 14 amino acids. The germline V gene has CDR1 LGHNT and CDR2 FRNRAP. The CDR3 DNA reads as TGTGCTAGTGGTTTGGGCGGGGGAACAGATACGCAGTATTTT. Encoded protein: CASGLGGGTDTQYF.

The chain joins TRBV30 to TRBJ1-1; 7 bases map to TRBD1. Germline CDR1 and CDR2: GTSNPN and SVGIG (reference sequence). This CDR3 is built from 12 residues. V lost 2 bases and J lost 11; bases outside the gene matches: 8. The CDR3 DNA sequence: TGTGCCTGGAGTACACAGGGGAATAGGGCTTTCTTT. Its translation is CAWSTQGNRAFF.

This sequence joins TRBV5-1 and TRBJ2-6, with no clear D. This CDR3 comprises 15 residues. Trimming took off 1 base at V and 1 base at J, with 6 bases between the two ends. Germline CDR1 is SGHRS and CDR2 is YFSETQ. CDR3 amino acids: CASSLSASGANVLTF. The DNA of the CDR3 is TGCGCCAGCAGCTTGTCTGCGTCTGGGGCCAACGTCCTGACTTTC.